Listed here are 25 T cell receptor beta chains from one sample, sequenced in a study of T cell repertoires in ileal Crohn's disease. This table comes from immunoSEQ multiplex PCR, and its TCRdb copy is limited to in-frame clones, with some not included. The sample lists about 5,600 clones, around 85% occurring once. The material sequenced was ileal tissue. The receptors stem from an adult with Crohn's disease.

This clone showed up just once. This chain links TRBV4-1 with TRBJ2-1; possibly TRBD2 for D (6 bases). Germline assignment: CDR1 MGHRA and CDR2 YSYEKL. CDR3 length equals 17 residues. Trimming shortened V by 4 bases and J by 5 bases, and 21 bases separated the two germline ends. The chain's CDR3 is CASSPLLGGVIDNEQFF. Here the CDR3 DNA reads TGCGCCAGCAGCCCTCTACTTGGCGGGGTAATTGACAATGAGCAGTTCTTC.

The J gene is TRBJ2-5, the V gene TRBV29-1; weak D call: TRBD1 (6 bases). Germline CDR1 is SQVTM and CDR2 is ANQGSEA. The CDR3 contains 14 residues. V was cut by 6 bases and J by 1 base, with 15 bases left in between. CDR3 DNA sequence: TGCAGCGTGGCCCCGGGACATCTCCAAGAGACCCAGTACTTC. Residues: CSVAPGHLQETQYF.

The gene calls are TRBV27 and TRBJ2-7, with D maybe TRBD2 (5 bases). Trimming shortened V by 0 bases and J by 3 bases, and 6 bases separated the two germline ends. Germline CDR1 reads MNHEY; CDR2 reads SMNVEV (reference sequence). The CDR3 is made up of 13 amino acids. CDR3: CASSLSGSYEQYF. The CDR3, as DNA: TGTGCCAGCAGTTTATCGGGGAGCTACGAGCAGTACTTC.

The CDR3, as DNA: TGCGCCAGCACCTCTAGCGGGGGGGGTGCAGATACGCAGTATTTT. Amino acids: CASTSSGGGADTQYF. V is TRBV10-2 and J is TRBJ2-3; 12 nucleotides agree with TRBD2. Germline values: CDR1 WSHSY, CDR2 SAAADI. Trimming at V came to 7 bases and at J to 4 bases, leaving 6 bases not matched to a gene. The CDR3 runs 15 residues.

The genes are TRBV6-4 and TRBJ1-4; 9 bases line up with TRBD1. V trimming: 6 bases; J trimming: 3 bases; junction bases outside the gene matches: 5. The germline V gene has CDR1 MRHNA and CDR2 SNTAGT. The CDR3 totals 15 residues. The CDR3 loop reads CASRAQGAPNEKLFF. Written as DNA, the CDR3 is TGTGCCAGCAGGGCACAGGGGGCCCCTAATGAAAAACTGTTTTTT.

The chain joins TRBV2 to TRBJ1-1, with 7 positions matching TRBD1. The germline V gene encodes CDR1 SNHLY and CDR2 FYNNEI. This CDR3 spans 12 amino acids. V lost 6 bases and J lost 7; bases outside the gene matches: 5. CDR3 coding DNA: TGTGCCAGCAGCCGCCAGGGGGTTGAAGCTTTCTTT. Translation: CASSRQGVEAFF.

The genes are TRBV6-4 and TRBJ1-5; the D is unclear. From germline, CDR1 is MRHNA and CDR2 SNTAGT. Trimming removed 4 bases at V and 4 bases at J, with 8 bases between. The length of the CDR3 is 13 residues. Here the CDR3 DNA reads TGTGCCAGCAGTGCTACAGCTAATCAGCCCCAGCATTTT. This gives the protein CASSATANQPQHF.

To note about this clone: An end of the junction does not agree with germline; a read error may underlie this. The V call is TRBV7-9, the J call TRBJ1-3; 11 bases agree with TRBD1. The CDR3 contains 15 residues. Germline V gene sequence: CDR1 SEHNR, CDR2 FQNEAQ (reference sequence). The CDR3 protein is CASSSLGTGGPSPFF. The CDR3 DNA sequence: TGTGCCAGCAGCTCGCTTGGGACAGGGGGTCCATCCCCCTTTTTT.

This clone appeared a single time. The chain is built from TRBV30 and TRBJ1-6, with TRBD1 as a possible D gene (6 bases). V lost 2 bases to trimming and J lost 5 bases, with 10 bases between them. The CDR3 runs to 14 residues. CDR1 is GTSNPN and CDR2 is SVGIG in the germline V gene (reference sequence). The CDR3: CAWSRTEDNSPLHF. Here the CDR3 DNA reads TGTGCCTGGAGTAGGACAGAGGATAATTCACCCCTCCACTTT.

The V call is TRBV6-1, the J call TRBJ2-3; tentative D call: TRBD1 (6 bases). The V end was cut by 7 bases, the J end by 3 bases, with 17 bases between. This CDR3 spans 15 amino acids. CDR1 is MNHNS, CDR2 SASEGT, per germline. CDR3 protein: CASNVKGGATDTQYF. The CDR3 DNA reads as TGTGCCAGCAATGTTAAAGGGGGTGCAACAGATACGCAGTATTTT.

To note about this clone: Relative to the germline gene, one junction end is altered; a read error may explain this. The chain is built from TRBV30 and TRBJ1-2; D gene ambiguous. In germline, CDR1 is GTSNPN, CDR2 SVGIG (reference sequence). The length of the CDR3 is 12 residues. In DNA, the CDR3 is TGTGCCCGGAGCGGGATTGACTATGGCTACACCTTC. Its translation: CARSGIDYGYTF.

The chain employs TRBV5-6 and TRBJ1-1; 8 bases align to TRBD1. Trimming removed 4 bases from V and 3 bases from J; junction bases left unmatched: 8. The CDR3 runs to 15 residues. CDR1 and CDR2 from the germline V gene are SGHDT and YYEEEE. CDR3 protein: CASSGTGGIYTEAFF. CDR3 sequence (DNA): TGTGCCAGCAGCGGTACAGGGGGAATTTACACTGAAGCTTTCTTT. Full variable domain (outside the CDR3, taken from reference TRBV5-6 and TRBJ1-1): DAGVTQSPTHLIKTRGQQVTLRCSPKSGHDTVSWYQQALGQGPQFIFQYYEEEERQRGNFPDRFSGHQFPNYSSELNVNALLLGDSALYLCASSGTGGIYTEAFFGQGTRLTVV.

The chain employs TRBV29-1 and TRBJ2-5, with a possible D match to TRBD1 (6 bases). Germline V gene lookup returns CDR1 SQVTM and CDR2 ANQGSEA. Trimming cost V 5 bases and J 4 bases, with 11 bases left between them. The CDR3 spans 12 residues. DNA for the CDR3: TGCAGCGTTAACAGGGCTGGAGAGACCCAGTACTTC. Translation gives CSVNRAGETQYF.

This rearrangement joins TRBV29-1 to TRBJ1-2; D is undetermined. The germline V and J ends were trimmed by 3 bases and 6 bases, with 11 bases remaining between them. This CDR3 has 12 amino acids. CDR1 is SQVTM, CDR2 ANQGSEA, per germline. Here the CDR3 reads CSVDLPSDGYTF. The DNA of the CDR3 is TGCAGCGTTGATCTGCCGTCGGATGGCTACACCTTC.

A single count supports this clone. The rearrangement links TRBV6-5 to TRBJ1-1; the D gene is possibly TRBD1 (6 bases). CDR1 and CDR2 (germline): MNHEY, SVGAGI. V was pared by 6 bases and J by 11 bases, with 13 bases between. The CDR3 sequence is 11 residues long. The CDR3: CASSLQGFAFF. The CDR3 DNA reads TGTGCCAGCAGCTTACAGGGTTTCGCTTTCTTT.

The V and J genes are TRBV5-6 and TRBJ1-5; 10 bases line up with TRBD1. Germline CDR1 reads SGHDT; CDR2 reads YYEEEE. This CDR3 region has 15 residues. The V gene end was trimmed by 4 bases and the J gene end by 9 bases; junction bases not matched to a gene: 10. Here the CDR3 DNA reads TGTGCCAGCAGCGAGGGACAGGGGCCCTCAATGCCCCAGCATTTT. Its protein product is CASSEGQGPSMPQHF.

This chain links TRBV7-9 with TRBJ2-3; 7 nucleotides line up with TRBD2. With 4 bases clipped from V and 2 bases from J, the junction kept 6 bases outside the gene matches. The germline CDR1 and CDR2 sequences are SEHNR and FQNEAQ (reference sequence). The CDR3 is 15 residues long. CDR3 residues: CASSSREANTDTQYF. CDR3 nucleotides: TGTGCCAGCAGCTCCCGGGAGGCCAACACAGATACGCAGTATTTT.

The chain uses TRBV4-1 and TRBJ1-2; D is possibly TRBD1 (6 bases). Germline V gives CDR1 MGHRA, CDR2 YSYEKL. The CDR3 has 17 amino acids. V was cut by 2 bases and J by 4 bases, with 20 bases left in between. The CDR3 DNA follows: TGCGCCAGCAGCCAAACAGGGCGGGCCGGGTCCTCCTATGGCTACACCTTC. Translating gives CASSQTGRAGSSYGYTF.

This clone was observed once. The chain joins TRBV7-2 to TRBJ1-2; possible D gene TRBD1, 5 bases. The ends were cut back, 3 bases at V and 5 bases at J, with 22 bases in the middle. The CDR3 is 17 residues long. Germline CDR1 and CDR2: SGHTA and FQGNSA. CDR3 coding DNA: TGTGCCAGCAGCTTCCCCCCCGGGGGGGGAGGATATTATGGCTACACCTTC. It specifies CASSFPPGGGGYYGYTF. Using reference TRBV7-2 and TRBJ1-2 for the parts outside the CDR3, the full variable domain is GAGVSQSPSNKVTEKGKDVELRCDPISGHTALYWYRQSLGQGLEFLIYFQGNSAPDKSGLPSDRFSAERTGGSVSTLTIQRTQQEDSAVYLCASSFPPGGGGYYGYTFGSGTRLTVV.

This chain links TRBV5-1 with TRBJ1-1; maybe TRBD1 (5 bases). V lost 4 bases and J 1 base, leaving 8 bases between the germline ends. Per the germline V gene, CDR1 is SGHRS and CDR2 is YFSETQ. The CDR3 is 13 residues long. The CDR3 protein is CASSPGGNTEAFF. In nucleotides, the CDR3 is TGCGCCAGCAGCCCCGGGGGGAACACTGAAGCTTTCTTT.

This clone was seen just once. The V gene is TRBV5-4, the J gene TRBJ1-2; no definite D call. The CDR3 is made up of 15 amino acids. V lost 0 bases, J lost 3 bases, and 12 bases lay in between. Germline CDR1 SGHNT, CDR2 YYREEE (reference sequence). The CDR3 DNA reads TGTGCCAGCAGCTTGGGTAGGAGTCTTGACTATGGCTACACCTTC. Its protein product is CASSLGRSLDYGYTF.

The chain links TRBV6-5 to TRBJ2-1; possibly TRBD2 for D (5 bases). V shed 6 bases and J shed 9 bases, with 15 bases lying between them. Germline CDR1 is MNHEY and CDR2 is SVGAGI. The CDR3 extends over 13 amino acids. The CDR3 DNA reads TGTGCCAGCAGCCCTCGACTAACCGGTGAGCAGTTCTTC. This sequence encodes CASSPRLTGEQFF.

The rearrangement links TRBV5-4 to TRBJ2-6; TRBD1 matches 11 bases. Germline V gene sequence: CDR1 SGHNT, CDR2 YYREEE (reference sequence). The junction had 12 bases not matched to a gene; V was cut back by 4 bases and J by 0 bases. This CDR3 is 20 amino acids long. The chain's CDR3 is CASSAHRTGGGFSGANVLTF. Written as DNA, the CDR3 is TGTGCCAGCAGCGCCCATAGGACAGGGGGCGGGTTCTCTGGGGCCAACGTCCTGACTTTC.

The chain carries TRBV18 and TRBJ1-2; D is unresolved. Germline CDR1 KGHSH, CDR2 LQKENI. With 3 bases removed from V and 5 bases from J, the gap between germline ends came to 16 bases. This CDR3 contains 15 residues. The CDR3 protein is CASSPPGEGRYGYTF. DNA of the CDR3: TGTGCCAGCTCACCGCCCGGGGAGGGTCGGTATGGCTACACCTTC.

The rearrangement links TRBV6-1 to TRBJ2-3; TRBD1 is a possible D gene (7 bases). V lost 0 bases to trimming and J lost 9 bases, with 19 bases between them. Germline CDR1 MNHNS, CDR2 SASEGT. CDR3 length: 16 residues. The CDR3, as DNA: TGTGCCAGCAGTGAAGCGTTGGAGGGGGCAGGGGGGACGCAGTATTTT. Translated, it gives CASSEALEGAGGTQYF.